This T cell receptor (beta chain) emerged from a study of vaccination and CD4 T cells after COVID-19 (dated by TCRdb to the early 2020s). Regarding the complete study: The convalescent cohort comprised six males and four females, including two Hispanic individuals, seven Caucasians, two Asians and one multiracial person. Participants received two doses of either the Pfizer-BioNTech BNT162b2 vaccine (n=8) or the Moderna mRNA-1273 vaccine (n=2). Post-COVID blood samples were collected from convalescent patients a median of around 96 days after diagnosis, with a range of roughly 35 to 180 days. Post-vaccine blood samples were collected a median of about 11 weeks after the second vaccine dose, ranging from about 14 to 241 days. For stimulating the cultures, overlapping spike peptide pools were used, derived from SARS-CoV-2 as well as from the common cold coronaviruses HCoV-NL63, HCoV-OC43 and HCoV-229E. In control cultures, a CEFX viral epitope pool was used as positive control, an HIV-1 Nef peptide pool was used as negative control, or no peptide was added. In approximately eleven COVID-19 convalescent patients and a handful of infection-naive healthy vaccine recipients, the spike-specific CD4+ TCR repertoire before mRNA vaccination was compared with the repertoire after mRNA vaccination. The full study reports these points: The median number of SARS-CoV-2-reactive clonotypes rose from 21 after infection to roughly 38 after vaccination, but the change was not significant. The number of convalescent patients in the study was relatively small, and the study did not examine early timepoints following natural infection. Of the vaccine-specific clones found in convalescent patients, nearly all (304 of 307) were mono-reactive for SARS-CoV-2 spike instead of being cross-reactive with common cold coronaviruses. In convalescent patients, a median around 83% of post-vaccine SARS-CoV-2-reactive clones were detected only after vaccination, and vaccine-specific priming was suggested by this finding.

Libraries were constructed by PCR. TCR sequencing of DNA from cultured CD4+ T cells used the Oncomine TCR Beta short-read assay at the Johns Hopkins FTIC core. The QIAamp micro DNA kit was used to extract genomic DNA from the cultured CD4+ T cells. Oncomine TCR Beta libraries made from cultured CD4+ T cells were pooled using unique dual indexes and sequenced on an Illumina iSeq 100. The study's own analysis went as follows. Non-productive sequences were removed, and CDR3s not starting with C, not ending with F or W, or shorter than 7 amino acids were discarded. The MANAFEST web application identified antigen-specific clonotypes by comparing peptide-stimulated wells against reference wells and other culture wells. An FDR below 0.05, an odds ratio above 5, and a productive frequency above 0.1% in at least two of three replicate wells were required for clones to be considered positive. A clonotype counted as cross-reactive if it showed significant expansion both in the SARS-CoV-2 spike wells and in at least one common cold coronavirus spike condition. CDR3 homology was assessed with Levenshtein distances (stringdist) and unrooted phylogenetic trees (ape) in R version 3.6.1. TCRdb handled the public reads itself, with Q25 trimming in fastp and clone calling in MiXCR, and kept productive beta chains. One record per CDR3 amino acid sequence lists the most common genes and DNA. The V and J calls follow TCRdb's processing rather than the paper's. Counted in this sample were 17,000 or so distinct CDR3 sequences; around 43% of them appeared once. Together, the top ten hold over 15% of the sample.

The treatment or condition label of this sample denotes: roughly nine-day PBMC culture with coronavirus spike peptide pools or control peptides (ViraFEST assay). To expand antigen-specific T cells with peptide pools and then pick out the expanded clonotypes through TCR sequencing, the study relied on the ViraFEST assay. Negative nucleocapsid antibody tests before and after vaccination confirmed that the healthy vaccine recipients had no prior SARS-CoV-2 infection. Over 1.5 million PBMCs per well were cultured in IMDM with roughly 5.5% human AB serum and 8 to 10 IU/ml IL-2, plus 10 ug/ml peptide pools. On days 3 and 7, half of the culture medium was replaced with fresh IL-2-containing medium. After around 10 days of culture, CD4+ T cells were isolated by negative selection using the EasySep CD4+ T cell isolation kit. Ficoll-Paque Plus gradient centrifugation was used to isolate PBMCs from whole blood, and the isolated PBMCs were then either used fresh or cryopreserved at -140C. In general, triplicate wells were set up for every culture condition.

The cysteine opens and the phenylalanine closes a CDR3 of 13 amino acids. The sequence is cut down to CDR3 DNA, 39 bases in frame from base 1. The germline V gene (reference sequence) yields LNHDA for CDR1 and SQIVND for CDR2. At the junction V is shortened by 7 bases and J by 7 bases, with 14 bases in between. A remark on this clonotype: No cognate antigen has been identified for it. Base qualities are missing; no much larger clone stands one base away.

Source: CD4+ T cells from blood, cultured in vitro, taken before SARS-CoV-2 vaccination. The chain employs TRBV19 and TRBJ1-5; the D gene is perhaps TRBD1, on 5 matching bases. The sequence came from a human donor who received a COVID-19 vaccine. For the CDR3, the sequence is CASTGWGEQPQHF. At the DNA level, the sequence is TGTGCCAGTACCGGGTGGGGGGAGCAGCCCCAGCATTTT.